Listed here are 28 T cell receptor beta chains from one sample, sequenced in a study of CD8 T cells in acute hepatitis C reinfection. The protocol was immunoSEQ multiplex PCR, while the TCRdb copy is restricted to in-frame clones and leaves out a portion. The data show some 38,000 clones, with about 87% seen just once and more than 0.4% held by the top ten. Time point reported: naive CD8 control sorted from an acute-time-point sample. Sequenced material: naive CD8+ T cells from PBMCs. Receptors were obtained from a man aged 30-40 years with chronic hepatitis C.

The V call is TRBV7-3, the J call TRBJ2-5; D possibly corresponds to TRBD1 (6 bases). Per the germline V gene, CDR1 is SGHTA and CDR2 is FQGTGA. V lost 5 bases and J lost 7, with 17 bases in between. The CDR3 is 14 amino acids. CDR3 amino acids: CASSPTGGLATQYF. CDR3 nucleotides: TGTGCCAGCAGCCCGACAGGAGGACTCGCGACCCAGTACTTC. Together with reference TRBV7-3 and TRBJ2-5, the CDR3 gives the full variable domain: GAGVSQTPSNKVTEKGKYVELRCDPISGHTALYWYRQSLGQGPEFLIYFQGTGAADDSGLPNDRFFAVRPEGSVSTLKIQRTERGDSAVYLCASSPTGGLATQYFGPGTRLLVL.

A single count supports this clone. This chain uses TRBV27 with TRBJ1-2; possibly TRBD1 for D (5 bases). Trimming cost V 6 bases and J 2 bases, with 13 bases left between them. Germline lookup yields CDR1 MNHEY and CDR2 SMNVEV (reference sequence). The CDR3 consists of 14 residues. DNA for the CDR3: TGTGCCAGCAGCACCGGGGGACTAAACTATGGCTACACCTTC. Its translation: CASSTGGLNYGYTF.

This rearrangement joins TRBV18 to TRBJ2-1; D is perhaps TRBD1 or TRBD2 (6 bases each). The germline gives CDR1 KGHSH, CDR2 LQKENI. CDR3 length: 16 amino acids. V was pared by 0 bases and J by 1 base, with 10 bases between. The DNA for the CDR3 is TGTGCCAGCTCACCACCGGAGGGGACATCCTACAATGAGCAGTTCTTC. Its protein is CASSPPEGTSYNEQFF.

The count of this clone is one. The chain joins TRBV5-8 to TRBJ1-2; unclear D gene. Per the germline V gene, CDR1 is SGHTS and CDR2 is YDEGEE. This CDR3 contains 14 residues. Trimming removed 5 bases at V and 1 base at J, with 12 bases between. This CDR3 reads CASSPRLYNYGYTF. The CDR3 coding sequence is TGTGCCAGCAGTCCTCGACTTTATAACTATGGCTACACCTTC. Complete variable domain (other parts from reference TRBV5-8 and TRBJ1-2): EAGVTQSPTHLIKTRGQQATLRCSPISGHTSVYWYQQALGLGLQFLLWYDEGEERNRGNFPPRFSGRQFPNYSSELNVNALELEDSALYLCASSPRLYNYGYTFGSGTRLTVV.

A word on this clone: Other DNA sequences in the same sample also yield this CDR3. V usage is TRBV9 and J usage is TRBJ2-5; D uncertain. Trimming stripped 3 bases from V and 4 bases from J, with 1 base between. Germline V gene sequence: CDR1 SGDLS, CDR2 YYNGEE. The CDR3 contains 10 residues. The CDR3 sequence: CASSGETQYF. Here the CDR3 DNA reads TGTGCCAGCAGCGGAGAGACCCAGTACTTC.

V gene TRBV27 combines with J gene TRBJ1-3, with D perhaps TRBD1 (6 bases). The CDR3 totals 14 residues. Trimming pared 2 bases from V and 2 bases from J, leaving 7 bases between. Per germline, CDR1 MNHEY and CDR2 SMNVEV (reference sequence). The CDR3 sequence is CASSLNRAGNTIYF. The CDR3 DNA follows: TGTGCCAGCAGTTTAAACAGGGCTGGAAACACCATATATTTT.

This clone has only one observation. The same CDR3 is also encoded by other DNA sequences in this sample. This chain connects TRBV19 to TRBJ2-7; TRBD2 is a possible D gene (6 bases). The CDR3 is made up of 13 amino acids. V lost 3 bases and J 2 bases, leaving 8 bases between the germline ends. Looked up from germline, CDR1 is LNHDA and CDR2 is SQIVND (reference sequence). The CDR3 DNA is TGTGCCAGTAGTATTTCGGGAGCCTACGAGCAGTACTTC. It is translated as CASSISGAYEQYF.

This chain joins TRBV4-2 and TRBJ2-2, with D possibly called TRBD1 or TRBD2 (5 bases each). Trimming cost V 0 bases and J 4 bases, with 12 bases left between them. Germline V CDR1 and CDR2: LGHNA, YNFKEQ. The length of the CDR3 is 16 residues. The CDR3 spells CASSQEPGTATGELFF. CDR3 nucleotides: TGTGCCAGCAGCCAAGAACCCGGGACCGCCACCGGGGAGCTGTTTTTT.

V usage is TRBV2 and J usage is TRBJ1-3; TRBD1 is a possible D gene (6 bases). The CDR3 is 17 amino acids. V was shortened by 9 bases and J by 0 bases, with 21 bases between the two germline ends. Germline-derived CDR1 and CDR2 are SNHLY and FYNNEI. The CDR3 sequence: CARERPLQGNSGNTIYF. The CDR3 region has the DNA TGTGCCAGAGAAAGGCCCTTACAGGGAAACTCTGGAAACACCATATATTTT.

This clone was seen more than once but under ten times. V and J are TRBV10-1 and TRBJ2-1; D might be TRBD1 (6 bases). CDR3 length: 12 amino acids. Germline V gene data show CDR1 as WNHNN and CDR2 as SYGVQD (reference sequence). V was clipped by 3 bases and J by 7 bases, with 7 bases between them. The CDR3 nucleotides read TGCGCCAGCAGTGAAAGGGGGAATGAGCAGTTCTTC. Protein: CASSERGNEQFF.

V and J are TRBV6-5 and TRBJ1-6; D call uncertain. Germline V lookup: CDR1 MNHEY, CDR2 SVGAGI. V lost 4 bases and J lost 4, with 14 bases in between. The CDR3 has 16 residues. The CDR3 region has the DNA TGTGCCAGCAGTTTCCTAGCGGAGAGATATAATTCACCCCTCCACTTT. Translating it yields CASSFLAERYNSPLHF.

This clone was counted between two and nine times. The V call is TRBV11-2, the J call TRBJ2-2; D remains unclear. V was shortened by 5 bases and J by 6 bases, with 10 bases between the two germline ends. The CDR3 is 13 residues long. The germline CDR1 and CDR2 sequences are SGHAT and FQNNGV. CDR3 sequence reads: CASSLPGPGELFF. Written as DNA, the CDR3 is TGTGCCAGCAGCCTACCTGGACCCGGGGAGCTGTTTTTT.

The chain carries TRBV9 and TRBJ1-5, with TRBD1 as a possible D gene (5 bases). Germline V CDR1 and CDR2: SGDLS, YYNGEE. V shed 0 bases and J shed 7 bases, with 8 bases lying between them. The CDR3 contains 13 residues. The CDR3 DNA reads TGTGCCAGCAGCGTAGGGGAGGGGCAGCCCCAGCATTTT. It specifies CASSVGEGQPQHF. The whole variable domain, remainder taken from reference TRBV9 and TRBJ1-5, is DSGVTQTPKHLITATGQRVTLRCSPRSGDLSVYWYQQSLDQGLQFLIQYYNGEERAKGNILERFSAQQFPDLHSELNLSSLELGDSALYFCASSVGEGQPQHFGDGTRLSIL.

This CDR3 reads CASSLAGTATYLYGYTF. DNA for the CDR3: TGTGCCAGCAGCTTAGCCGGGACAGCGACCTATTTGTATGGCTACACCTTC. The rearrangement uses TRBV7-9 and TRBJ1-2, with 7 nucleotides matching TRBD1. Germline V lookup: CDR1 SEHNR, CDR2 FQNEAQ (reference sequence). Trimming took 0 bases from V and 5 from J; bases not matched to a gene: 12. This CDR3 has 17 residues.

The J gene is TRBJ2-3, the V gene TRBV6-1; 8 positions match TRBD1. This CDR3 has 15 residues. The germline CDR1 and CDR2 sequences are MNHNS and SASEGT. The V gene end was trimmed by 3 bases and the J gene end by 2 bases; junction bases not matched to a gene: 4. CDR3 protein: CASSDWTGPTDTQYF. DNA for the CDR3: TGTGCCAGCAGTGATTGGACAGGGCCCACAGATACGCAGTATTTT.

V and J are TRBV13 and TRBJ2-5, with unresolved D. TRBJ2-7 explains the end of the DNA better; the J call may be wrong. This CDR3 is built from 13 residues. From germline, CDR1 is PRHDT and CDR2 FYEKMQ (reference sequence). The DNA for the CDR3 is TGTGCCAGCAGCTCCCCCGAGGACGACGAGCAGTACTTC. It translates to CASSSPEDDEQYF.

This chain connects TRBV9 to TRBJ2-6; D remains ambiguous. This CDR3 region has 13 residues. Trimming cost V 2 bases and J 3 bases, with 3 bases left between them. CDR1 and CDR2 from the germline V gene are SGDLS and YYNGEE. CDR3 sequence: CASSVGGANVLTF. As DNA, the CDR3 is TGTGCCAGCAGCGTCGGTGGGGCCAACGTCCTGACTTTC. The entire variable domain, with the rest obtained from reference TRBV9 and TRBJ2-6, is as follows: DSGVTQTPKHLITATGQRVTLRCSPRSGDLSVYWYQQSLDQGLQFLIQYYNGEERAKGNILERFSAQQFPDLHSELNLSSLELGDSALYFCASSVGGANVLTFGAGSRLTVL.

CDR3 DNA sequence: TGTGCCAGCAGCCAAGAACAGGGCTATGGCTACACCTTC. Residues: CASSQEQGYGYTF. The V call is TRBV14, the J call TRBJ1-2, with a weak D call TRBD1 (6 bases). Per the germline V gene, CDR1 is SGHDN and CDR2 is FVKESK. V lost 0 bases and J lost 4, with 6 bases in between. This CDR3 has 13 residues.

The sample holds a few counts of this clone. This sequence joins TRBV27 and TRBJ1-5, with a possible D match to TRBD1 (5 bases). There are 13 residues in the CDR3. Looked up from germline, CDR1 is MNHEY and CDR2 is SMNVEV (reference sequence). Trimming removed 4 bases at V and 6 bases at J, with 10 bases between. CDR3 DNA: TGTGCCAGCAGTTACTTGGGGGGTCAGCCCCAGCATTTT. Translation gives CASSYLGGQPQHF.

The chain carries TRBV4-1 and TRBJ1-1, with D perhaps TRBD1 (6 bases). Germline V gene lookup returns CDR1 MGHRA and CDR2 YSYEKL. V lost 1 base and J 8 bases, leaving 11 bases between the germline ends. This CDR3 comprises 13 residues. The CDR3 DNA follows: TGCGCCAGCAGCCAAGGCAGGACAGCCGAAGCTTTCTTT. Residues: CASSQGRTAEAFF.

The chain recombines TRBV7-9 with TRBJ2-2; no clear D gene. The germline V and J ends were trimmed by 9 bases and 2 bases, with 13 bases remaining between them. Germline CDR1 SEHNR, CDR2 FQNEAQ (reference sequence). CDR3 length: 14 residues. The CDR3 is CARNPTENTGELFF. The CDR3 DNA reads TGTGCCAGAAACCCAACAGAAAACACCGGGGAGCTGTTTTTT.

With respect to this clone: Sequence at one end of the junction differs from germline and may be a read error. The genes are TRBV7-7 and TRBJ2-7; D is possibly TRBD2 (5 bases). Germline V CDR1 and CDR2: SSHAT, FNYEAQ (reference sequence). This CDR3 has 16 residues. The CDR3 region has the DNA TGTGCTAGCAGCTTAGCGCAATGGACGGAATACTACGAGCAGTACTTC. Its translation is CASSLAQWTEYYEQYF.

The chain joins TRBV27 to TRBJ2-2, with D possibly TRBD2 on 5 matching bases. The CDR3 has 13 residues. The V gene's germline CDR1 is MNHEY and CDR2 SMNVEV (reference sequence). With 2 bases removed from V and 5 bases from J, the gap between germline ends came to 6 bases. The CDR3 here is CASSLRGTGELFF. CDR3 in DNA: TGTGCCAGCAGTTTACGGGGTACCGGGGAGCTGTTTTTT.

The chain has TRBV25-1 and TRBJ1-2; no definite D call. This CDR3 contains 13 residues. The V end lost 4 bases, the J end lost 4 bases, and 10 bases lay between the germline ends. Germline CDR1 MGHDK, CDR2 SYGVNS. The CDR3 sequence is CASSAGPFYGYTF. The CDR3 DNA sequence: TGTGCCAGCAGTGCCGGACCTTTCTATGGCTACACCTTC.

The rearrangement links TRBV6-1 to TRBJ2-5; a weak D match, TRBD1 (6 bases). Per germline, CDR1 MNHNS and CDR2 SASEGT. Trimming removed 4 bases from V and 4 bases from J, with 16 bases in between. The CDR3 is made up of 15 amino acids. The CDR3 here is CASSGVPDRRETQYF. The CDR3 DNA follows: TGTGCCAGCAGTGGCGTTCCAGACAGGCGAGAGACCCAGTACTTC.

The chain uses TRBV21-1 and TRBJ2-7; the D call in the table, TRBD1, was not verified against the DNA. TRBV21-1 is a listed pseudogene. The CDR3 totals 13 residues. CDR3 bases: TGTGCCAGCAGCTACAGGGGGGCCTACGAGCAGTACTTC. Protein product: CASSYRGAYEQYF.

The chain links TRBV13 to TRBJ2-5, with D perhaps assigned TRBD1 or TRBD2 (5 bases each). The closer fit of TRBJ2-7 to the DNA end suggests the J call may be wrong. Germline V gene sequence: CDR1 PRHDT, CDR2 FYEKMQ (reference sequence). There are 14 residues in the CDR3. The CDR3 sequence: CASSLAGTPGEQYF. CDR3 coding DNA: TGTGCCAGCAGCTTAGCAGGGACGCCGGGCGAGCAGTACTTC.

The chain joins TRBV7-3 to TRBJ2-1; D is ambiguous. CDR1 is SGHTA, CDR2 FQGTGA, per germline. This CDR3 is 11 amino acids long. The V gene lost 2 bases and the J gene lost 8 bases, with 4 bases spanning the gap. Here the CDR3 reads CASSLGDEQFF. The CDR3 DNA sequence: TGTGCCAGCAGCTTAGGGGATGAGCAGTTCTTC.